The source of this T cell receptor (beta chain) is a study of blood T cell repertoires in COVID-19. V shed 2 bases, J shed 7 bases, and the junction held 7 bases outside the gene matches. This CDR3 is built from 14 residues. Germline CDR1 ENHRY, CDR2 SYGVKD. In the authors' workflow: Amplification with reference gene primers provided the estimates of nucleated cell counts. Generated by immunoSEQ multiplex PCR, the TCRdb table keeps only in-frame clones and is missing some. Clonal size and the V and J genes are those of that table, whereas D and trimming came from the DNA. Of around 100,000 clones detected, just under 80% appear once; the ten largest clones hold 12%.

The sample was peripheral blood. The genes are TRBV10-3 and TRBJ1-2; 7 bases are a match to TRBD1. The sequence came from a woman aged 70-85 years with acute or convalescent COVID-19. The CDR3 DNA reads TGTGCCATCAGTGAGGATCGTACAGGGGTTGGCTACACCTTC. Its translation: CAISEDRTGVGYTF.